A single sample is the source of the 10 T cell receptor beta chains below, sequenced in a study of blood T cell repertoires in COVID-19. TCRdb's table, derived via immunoSEQ multiplex PCR, lists solely in-frame clones and lacks some. In the table there are under 130,000 clones, around 90% of which are singletons. Sequencing used peripheral blood. The receptors were gathered from a woman older than 75 in a cohort sampled during active COVID-19.

V and J are TRBV7-9 and TRBJ1-5, with D maybe TRBD1 (6 bases). Trimming took 4 bases from V and 2 from J, leaving 15 bases between them. The CDR3 runs 16 residues. The germline CDR1 and CDR2 sequences are SEHNR and FQNEAQ (reference sequence). CDR3 loop: CASSSTGQNRNQPQHF. DNA of the CDR3: TGTGCCAGCAGCTCGACAGGTCAGAATCGCAATCAGCCCCAGCATTTT.

The chain couples TRBV11-2 to TRBJ2-3; TRBD1 matches at 7 bases. Germline lookup yields CDR1 SGHAT and CDR2 FQNNGV. V lost 5 bases and J lost 8; bases outside the gene matches: 13. The CDR3 has 15 residues. The CDR3 protein is CASSTGQARVTTQYF. As DNA, the CDR3 is TGTGCCAGCAGCACCGGACAGGCGAGGGTAACTACGCAGTATTTT.

The CDR3 region has the DNA TGTGCCAGTAGTTTTTCCGGGACAGCCCAAGAGACCCAGTACTTC. Translated, it gives CASSFSGTAQETQYF. This chain joins TRBV19 and TRBJ2-5; 7 positions match TRBD1. Germline V lookup: CDR1 LNHDA, CDR2 SQIVND (reference sequence). The junction had 7 bases not matched to a gene; V was cut back by 5 bases and J by 1 base. This CDR3 region has 15 residues. The full variable domain, rest sourced from reference TRBV19 and TRBJ2-5, is DGGITQSPKYLFRKEGQNVTLSCEQNLNHDAMYWYRQDPGQGLRLIYYSQIVNDFQKGDIAEGYSVSREKKESFPLTVTSAQKNPTAFYLCASSFSGTAQETQYFGPGTRLLVL.

This clone was seen just once. The chain is built from TRBV24-1 and TRBJ2-3; 7 bases align to TRBD2. The CDR3 covers 13 residues. The V gene end was trimmed by 10 bases and the J gene end by 6 bases; junction bases not matched to a gene: 9. CDR1 is KGHDR, CDR2 SFDVKD, per germline. The CDR3 DNA reads TGTGCCACGGCCCTAGCGGCCCGGGATACGCAGTATTTT. Protein product: CATALAARDTQYF.

This chain uses TRBV5-1 with TRBJ1-3; 8 bases are a match to TRBD1. Germline CDR1 and CDR2: SGHRS and YFSETQ. The ends lost 0 bases at V and 2 bases at J; junction bases unmatched: 7. The CDR3 consists of 17 residues. Here the CDR3 DNA reads TGCGCCAGCAGCTTGGACGGACAGGGTAGAGCTGGAAACACCATATATTTT. Protein sequence: CASSLDGQGRAGNTIYF.

The V and J genes are TRBV6-5 and TRBJ2-1, with TRBD2 matching 8 bases. The V gene end was trimmed by 6 bases and the J gene end by 8 bases; junction bases not matched to a gene: 9. The CDR3 spans 14 residues. Per the germline V gene, CDR1 is MNHEY and CDR2 is SVGAGI. The CDR3 here is CASRRPGGLDEQFF. CDR3 DNA sequence: TGTGCCAGCAGGAGGCCGGGGGGGCTTGATGAGCAGTTCTTC.

CDR3 residues: CASSVEASGGAGETQYF. The DNA of the CDR3 is TGTGCCAGCAGCGTAGAAGCTAGCGGGGGGGCCGGAGAGACCCAGTACTTC. The chain uses TRBV9 and TRBJ2-5; 12 nucleotides match TRBD2. The CDR3 totals 17 residues. J was trimmed by 4 bases and V by 0 bases; bases with no gene match: 7. CDR1 and CDR2 (germline): SGDLS, YYNGEE.

This rearrangement joins TRBV6-2 or TRBV6-3 to TRBJ2-1, with TRBD2 matching 7 bases. The length of the CDR3 is 14 residues. CDR1 and CDR2 (germline): MNHEY, SVGEGT. Unmatched junction bases numbered 3, after V lost 4 bases and J lost 3 bases. CDR3 in DNA: TGTGCCAGCAGTTCCAGGACTAGCTACAATGAGCAGTTCTTC. Translated: CASSSRTSYNEQFF.

The chain recombines TRBV18 with TRBJ2-1, with D perhaps TRBD1 (5 bases). The CDR3 length is 16 residues. V lost 0 bases, J lost 1 base, and 10 bases lay in between. Germline assignment: CDR1 KGHSH and CDR2 LQKENI. The CDR3 coding sequence is TGTGCCAGCTCACCACCGGGGCAGGTTTCCTACAATGAGCAGTTCTTC. Translated, it gives CASSPPGQVSYNEQFF.

This chain links TRBV5-6 with TRBJ1-4; D may be TRBD1 (6 bases). CDR1 and CDR2 from the germline V gene are SGHDT and YYEEEE. The CDR3 covers 15 residues. V lost 0 bases and J lost 4, with 10 bases in between. The CDR3 DNA follows: TGTGCCAGCAGCTTGGGTGGCAGGGGTAATGAAAAACTGTTTTTT. It is translated as CASSLGGRGNEKLFF.